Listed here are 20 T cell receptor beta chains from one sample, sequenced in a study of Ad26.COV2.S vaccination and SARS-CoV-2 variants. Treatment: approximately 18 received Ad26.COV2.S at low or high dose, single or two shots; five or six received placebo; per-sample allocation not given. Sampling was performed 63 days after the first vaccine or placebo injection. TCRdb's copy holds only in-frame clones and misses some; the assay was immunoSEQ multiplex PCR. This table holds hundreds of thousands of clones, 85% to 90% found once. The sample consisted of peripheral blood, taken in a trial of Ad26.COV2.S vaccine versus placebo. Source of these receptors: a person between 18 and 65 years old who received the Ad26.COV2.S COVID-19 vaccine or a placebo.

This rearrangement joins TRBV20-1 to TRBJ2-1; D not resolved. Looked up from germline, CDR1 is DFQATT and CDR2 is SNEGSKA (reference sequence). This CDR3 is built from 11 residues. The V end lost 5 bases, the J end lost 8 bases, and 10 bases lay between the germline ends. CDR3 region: CSAGPRDEQFF. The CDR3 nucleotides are TGCAGTGCTGGACCCCGGGATGAGCAGTTCTTC.

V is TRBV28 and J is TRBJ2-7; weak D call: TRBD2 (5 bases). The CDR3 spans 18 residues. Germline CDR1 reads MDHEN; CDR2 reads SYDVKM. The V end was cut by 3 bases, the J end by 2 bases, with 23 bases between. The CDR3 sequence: CASSLGHTGIKQTYEQYF. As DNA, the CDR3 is TGTGCCAGCAGTTTGGGTCATACGGGAATAAAACAAACCTACGAGCAGTACTTC.

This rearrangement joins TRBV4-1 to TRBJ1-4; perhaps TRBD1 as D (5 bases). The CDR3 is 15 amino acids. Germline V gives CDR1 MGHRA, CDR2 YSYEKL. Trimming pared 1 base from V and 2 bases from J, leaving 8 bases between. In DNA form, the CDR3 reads TGCGCCAGCAGCCAAGTTCCAGGGACTAATGAAAAACTGTTTTTT. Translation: CASSQVPGTNEKLFF.

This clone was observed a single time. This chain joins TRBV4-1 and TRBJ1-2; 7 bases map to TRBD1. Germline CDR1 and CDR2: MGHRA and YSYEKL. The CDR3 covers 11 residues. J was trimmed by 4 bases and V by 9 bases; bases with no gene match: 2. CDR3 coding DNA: TGCGCCAGTGGGACAGTCTATGGCTACACCTTC. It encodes CASGTVYGYTF.

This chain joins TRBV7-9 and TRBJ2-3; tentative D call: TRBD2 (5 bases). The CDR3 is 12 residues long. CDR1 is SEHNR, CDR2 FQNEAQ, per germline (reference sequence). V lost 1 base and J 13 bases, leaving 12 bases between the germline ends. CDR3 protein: CASSLDRGRKYF. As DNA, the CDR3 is TGTGCCAGCAGCTTAGACCGTGGGAGAAAGTATTTT.

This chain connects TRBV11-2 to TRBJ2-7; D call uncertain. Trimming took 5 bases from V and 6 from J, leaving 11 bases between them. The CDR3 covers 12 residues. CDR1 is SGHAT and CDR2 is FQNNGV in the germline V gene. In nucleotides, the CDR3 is TGTGCCAGCAGCCAAGAAGGCGGCGAGCAGTACTTC. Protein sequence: CASSQEGGEQYF.

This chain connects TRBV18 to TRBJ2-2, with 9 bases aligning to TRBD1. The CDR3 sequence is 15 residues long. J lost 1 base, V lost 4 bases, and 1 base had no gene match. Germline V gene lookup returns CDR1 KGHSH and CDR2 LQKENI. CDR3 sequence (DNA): TGTGCCAGCTCACAGGGACAGGGGAACACCGGGGAGCTGTTTTTT. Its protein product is CASSQGQGNTGELFF. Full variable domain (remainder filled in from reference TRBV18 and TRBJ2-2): NAGVMQNPRHLVRRRGQEARLRCSPMKGHSHVYWYRQLPEEGLKFMVYLQKENIIDESGMPKERFSAEFPKEGPSILRIQQVVRGDSAAYFCASSQGQGNTGELFFGEGSRLTVL.

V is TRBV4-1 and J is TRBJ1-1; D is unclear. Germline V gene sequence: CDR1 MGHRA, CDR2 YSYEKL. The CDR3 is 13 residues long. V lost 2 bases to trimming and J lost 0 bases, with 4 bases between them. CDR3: CASSQILNTEAFF. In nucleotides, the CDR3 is TGCGCCAGCAGCCAAATCTTGAACACTGAAGCTTTCTTT.

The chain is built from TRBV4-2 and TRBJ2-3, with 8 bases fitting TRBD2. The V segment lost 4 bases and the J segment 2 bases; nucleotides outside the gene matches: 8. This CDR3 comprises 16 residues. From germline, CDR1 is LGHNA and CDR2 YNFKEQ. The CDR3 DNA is TGTGCCAGCAGCCTCGGACTAGCAGAATACACAGATACGCAGTATTTT. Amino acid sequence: CASSLGLAEYTDTQYF.

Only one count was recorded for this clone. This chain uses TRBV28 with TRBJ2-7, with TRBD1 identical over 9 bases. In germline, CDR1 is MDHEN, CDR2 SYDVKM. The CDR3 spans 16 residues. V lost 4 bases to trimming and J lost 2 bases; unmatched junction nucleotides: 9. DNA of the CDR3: TGTGCCAGCAGTTCTTCCGGGACAGGGAATCCCTACGAGCAGTACTTC. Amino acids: CASSSSGTGNPYEQYF.

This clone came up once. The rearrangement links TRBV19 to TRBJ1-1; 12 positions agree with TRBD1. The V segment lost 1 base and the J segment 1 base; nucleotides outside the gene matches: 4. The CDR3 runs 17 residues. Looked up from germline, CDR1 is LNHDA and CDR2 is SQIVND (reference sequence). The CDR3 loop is CASSIGGQGAPNTEAFF. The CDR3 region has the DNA TGTGCCAGTAGTATAGGGGGACAGGGGGCTCCGAACACTGAAGCTTTCTTT.

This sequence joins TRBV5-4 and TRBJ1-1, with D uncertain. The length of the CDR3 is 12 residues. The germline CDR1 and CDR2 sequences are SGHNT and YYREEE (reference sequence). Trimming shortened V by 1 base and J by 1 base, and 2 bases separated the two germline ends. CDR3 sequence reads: CASSLKNTEAFF. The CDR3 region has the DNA TGTGCCAGCAGCTTGAAGAACACTGAAGCTTTCTTT.

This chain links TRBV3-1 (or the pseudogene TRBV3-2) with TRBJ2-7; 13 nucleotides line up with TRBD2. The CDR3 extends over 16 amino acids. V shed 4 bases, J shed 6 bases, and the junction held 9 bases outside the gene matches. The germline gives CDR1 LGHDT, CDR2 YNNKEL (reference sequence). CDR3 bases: TGTGCCAGCAGCCGCTTTAAGGGGACTAGCGGGATCGAGCAGTACTTC. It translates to CASSRFKGTSGIEQYF.

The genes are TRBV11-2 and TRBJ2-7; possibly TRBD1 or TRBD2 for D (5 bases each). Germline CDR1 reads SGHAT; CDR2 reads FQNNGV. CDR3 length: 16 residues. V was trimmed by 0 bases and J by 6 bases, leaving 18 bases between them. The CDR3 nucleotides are TGTGCCAGCAGCTTAGATGACACCGGGGCTGGGGGCGAGCAGTACTTC. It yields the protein CASSLDDTGAGGEQYF. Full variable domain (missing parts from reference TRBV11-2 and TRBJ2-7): EAGVAQSPRYKIIEKRQSVAFWCNPISGHATLYWYQQILGQGPKLLIQFQNNGVVDDSQLPKDRFSAERLKGVDSTLKIQPAKLEDSAVYLCASSLDDTGAGGEQYFGPGTRLTVT.

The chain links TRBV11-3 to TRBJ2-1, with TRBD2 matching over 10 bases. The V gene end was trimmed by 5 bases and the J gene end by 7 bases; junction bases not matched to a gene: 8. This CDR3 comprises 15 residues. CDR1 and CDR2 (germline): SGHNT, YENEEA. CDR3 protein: CASSGTSGDWNEQFF. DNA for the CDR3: TGTGCCAGCAGCGGCACTAGCGGGGATTGGAATGAGCAGTTCTTC.

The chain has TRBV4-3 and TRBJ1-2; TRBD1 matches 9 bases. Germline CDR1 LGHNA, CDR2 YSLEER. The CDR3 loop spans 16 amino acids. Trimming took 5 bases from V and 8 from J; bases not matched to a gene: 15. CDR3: CASSSHSGTGLFGYTF. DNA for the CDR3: TGCGCCAGCAGCTCGCATTCCGGGACAGGGCTCTTCGGCTACACCTTC.

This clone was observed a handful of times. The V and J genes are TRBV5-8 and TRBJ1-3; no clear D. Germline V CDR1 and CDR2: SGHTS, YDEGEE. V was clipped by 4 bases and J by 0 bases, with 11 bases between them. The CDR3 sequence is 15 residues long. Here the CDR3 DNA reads TGTGCCAGCAGCCGGAGACACAACTCTGGAAACACCATATATTTT. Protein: CASSRRHNSGNTIYF.

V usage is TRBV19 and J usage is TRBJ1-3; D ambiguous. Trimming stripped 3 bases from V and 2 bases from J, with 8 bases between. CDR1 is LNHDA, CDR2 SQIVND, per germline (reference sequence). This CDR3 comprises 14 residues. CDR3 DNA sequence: TGTGCCAGTAGTATGACGGCTACTGGAAACACCATATATTTT. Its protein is CASSMTATGNTIYF. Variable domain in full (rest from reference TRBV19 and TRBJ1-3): DGGITQSPKYLFRKEGQNVTLSCEQNLNHDAMYWYRQDPGQGLRLIYYSQIVNDFQKGDIAEGYSVSREKKESFPLTVTSAQKNPTAFYLCASSMTATGNTIYFGEGSWLTVV.

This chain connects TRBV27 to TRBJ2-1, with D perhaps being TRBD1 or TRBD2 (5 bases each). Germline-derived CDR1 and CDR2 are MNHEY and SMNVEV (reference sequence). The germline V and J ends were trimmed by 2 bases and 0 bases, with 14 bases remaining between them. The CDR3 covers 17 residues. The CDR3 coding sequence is TGTGCCAGCAGTTTACTGGGGCGGGTTAGCTCCTACAATGAGCAGTTCTTC. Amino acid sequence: CASSLLGRVSSYNEQFF.

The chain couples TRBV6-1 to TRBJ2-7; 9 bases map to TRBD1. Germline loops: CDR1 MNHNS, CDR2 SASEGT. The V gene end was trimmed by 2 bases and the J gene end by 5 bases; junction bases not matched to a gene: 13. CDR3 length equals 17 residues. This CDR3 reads CASSEFGPGQGRNEQYF. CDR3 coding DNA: TGTGCCAGCAGTGAATTTGGGCCGGGACAGGGTCGGAACGAGCAGTACTTC.